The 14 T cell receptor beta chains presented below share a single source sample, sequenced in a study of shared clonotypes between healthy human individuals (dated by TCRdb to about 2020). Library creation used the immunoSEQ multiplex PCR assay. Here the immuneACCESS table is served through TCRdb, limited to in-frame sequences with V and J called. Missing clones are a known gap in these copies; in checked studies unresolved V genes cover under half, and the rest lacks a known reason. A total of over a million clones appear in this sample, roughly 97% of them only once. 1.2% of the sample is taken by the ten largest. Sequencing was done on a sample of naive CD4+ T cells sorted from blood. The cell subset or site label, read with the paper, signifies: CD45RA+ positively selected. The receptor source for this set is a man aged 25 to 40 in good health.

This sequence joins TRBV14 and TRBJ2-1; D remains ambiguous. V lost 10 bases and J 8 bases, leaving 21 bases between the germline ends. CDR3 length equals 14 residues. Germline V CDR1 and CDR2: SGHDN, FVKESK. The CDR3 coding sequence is TGTGCCACCCCTCAAAGGGTCCGAAAGTATGAGCAGTTCTTC. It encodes CATPQRVRKYEQFF.

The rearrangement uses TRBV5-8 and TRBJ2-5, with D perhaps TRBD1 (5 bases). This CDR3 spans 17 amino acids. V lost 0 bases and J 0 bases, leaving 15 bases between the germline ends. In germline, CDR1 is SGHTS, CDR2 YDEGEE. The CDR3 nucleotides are TGTGCCAGCAGCTTGGGGGTTCTGACAGATTACCAAGAGACCCAGTACTTC. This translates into CASSLGVLTDYQETQYF.

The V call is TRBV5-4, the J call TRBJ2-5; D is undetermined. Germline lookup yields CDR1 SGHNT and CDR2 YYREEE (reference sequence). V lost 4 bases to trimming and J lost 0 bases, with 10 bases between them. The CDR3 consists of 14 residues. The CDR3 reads CASSPGSYQETQYF. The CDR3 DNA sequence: TGTGCCAGCAGCCCTGGGTCGTACCAAGAGACCCAGTACTTC.

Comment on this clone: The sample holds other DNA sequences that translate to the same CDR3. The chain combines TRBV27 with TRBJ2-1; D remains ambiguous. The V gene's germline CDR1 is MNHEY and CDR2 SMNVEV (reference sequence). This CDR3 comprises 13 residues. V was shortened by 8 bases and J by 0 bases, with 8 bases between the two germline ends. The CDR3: CASRPGSYNEQFF. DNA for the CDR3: TGTGCCAGCCGCCCGGGCTCCTACAATGAGCAGTTCTTC.

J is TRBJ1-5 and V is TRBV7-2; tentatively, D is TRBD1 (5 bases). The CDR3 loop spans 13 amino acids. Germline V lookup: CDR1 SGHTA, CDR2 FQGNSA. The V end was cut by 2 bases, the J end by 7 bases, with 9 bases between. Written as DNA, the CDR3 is TGTGCCAGCAGCTTAAGGGGATGGCAGCCCCAGCATTTT. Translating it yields CASSLRGWQPQHF.

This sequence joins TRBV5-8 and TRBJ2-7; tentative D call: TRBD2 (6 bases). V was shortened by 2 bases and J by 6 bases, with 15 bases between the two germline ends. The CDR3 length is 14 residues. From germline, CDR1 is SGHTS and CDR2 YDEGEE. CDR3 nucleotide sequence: TGTGCCAGCAGCTTTAGACTAGGCGAAGTCGAGCAGTACTTC. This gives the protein CASSFRLGEVEQYF.

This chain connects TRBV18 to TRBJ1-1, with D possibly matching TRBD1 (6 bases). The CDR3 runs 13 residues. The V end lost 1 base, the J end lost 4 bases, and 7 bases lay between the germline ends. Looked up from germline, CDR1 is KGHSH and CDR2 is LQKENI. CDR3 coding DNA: TGTGCCAGCTCACCACGGACAGTCACTGAAGCTTTCTTT. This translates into CASSPRTVTEAFF.

The CDR3 sequence: CASSWTEPHLGNTIYF. The CDR3 nucleotides are TGTGCCAGCAGCTGGACGGAACCACACCTCGGAAACACCATATATTTT. The chain links TRBV7-8 to TRBJ1-3; D remains unclear. The germline V gene has CDR1 SGHVS and CDR2 FQNEAQ. The length of the CDR3 is 16 residues. Trimming shortened V by 4 bases and J by 4 bases, and 17 bases separated the two germline ends.

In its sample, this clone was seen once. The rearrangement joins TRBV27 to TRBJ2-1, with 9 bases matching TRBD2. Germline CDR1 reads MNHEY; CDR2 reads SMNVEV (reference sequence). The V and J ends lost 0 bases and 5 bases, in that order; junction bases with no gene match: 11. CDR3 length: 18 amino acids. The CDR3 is CASSLSGTSPSRNNEQFF. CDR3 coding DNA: TGTGCCAGCAGTTTATCCGGGACTAGCCCTAGCAGGAACAATGAGCAGTTCTTC.

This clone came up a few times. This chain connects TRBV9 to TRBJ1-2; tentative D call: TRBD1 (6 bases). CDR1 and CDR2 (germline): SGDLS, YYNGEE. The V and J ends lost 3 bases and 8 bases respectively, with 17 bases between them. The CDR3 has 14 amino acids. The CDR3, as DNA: TGTGCCAGCAGCGCTGCAGGGGACGTTGGGGGCTACACCTTC. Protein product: CASSAAGDVGGYTF.

As DNA, the CDR3 is TGTGCCAGCAGGGCCGGGGAGAGCTCCTACGAGCAGTACTTC. Protein sequence: CASRAGESSYEQYF. The rearrangement links TRBV7-9 to TRBJ2-7; a weak D match, TRBD2 (5 bases). V lost 6 bases to trimming and J lost 0 bases, with 12 bases between them. The CDR3 has 14 amino acids. The germline gives CDR1 SEHNR, CDR2 FQNEAQ (reference sequence).

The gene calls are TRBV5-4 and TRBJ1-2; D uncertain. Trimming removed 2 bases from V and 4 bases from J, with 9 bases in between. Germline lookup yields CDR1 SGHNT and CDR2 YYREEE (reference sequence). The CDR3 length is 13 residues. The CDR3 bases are TGTGCCAGCAGCTTCCCGGAGGTCTATGGCTACACCTTC. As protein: CASSFPEVYGYTF.

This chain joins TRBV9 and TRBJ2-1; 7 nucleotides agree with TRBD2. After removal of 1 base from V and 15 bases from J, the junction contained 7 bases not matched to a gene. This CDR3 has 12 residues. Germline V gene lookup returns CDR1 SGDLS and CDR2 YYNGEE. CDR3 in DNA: TGTGCCAGCAGCGTAAACGGGGGGTTGCCGTTCTTC. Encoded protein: CASSVNGGLPFF.

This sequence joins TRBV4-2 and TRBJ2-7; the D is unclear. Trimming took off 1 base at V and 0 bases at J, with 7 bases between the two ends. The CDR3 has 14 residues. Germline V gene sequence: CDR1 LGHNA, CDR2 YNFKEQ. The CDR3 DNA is TGTGCCAGCAGCCAAGTTTCAGCCTCCTACGAGCAGTACTTC. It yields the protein CASSQVSASYEQYF.